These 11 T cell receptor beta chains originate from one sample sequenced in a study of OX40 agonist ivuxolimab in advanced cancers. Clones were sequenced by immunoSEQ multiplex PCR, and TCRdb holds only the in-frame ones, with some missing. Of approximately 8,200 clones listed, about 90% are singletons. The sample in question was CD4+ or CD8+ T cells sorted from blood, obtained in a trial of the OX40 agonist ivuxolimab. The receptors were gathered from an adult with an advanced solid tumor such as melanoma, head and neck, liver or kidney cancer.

This chain's CDR3 is CASSPDSNTEAFF. The CDR3 nucleotides read TGTGCCAGCAGTCCCGACTCGAACACTGAAGCTTTCTTT. The chain combines TRBV27 with TRBJ1-1; the D is unclear. V was trimmed by 5 bases and J by 1 base, leaving 8 bases between them. Germline V gene lookup returns CDR1 MNHEY and CDR2 SMNVEV (reference sequence). The CDR3 contains 13 residues.

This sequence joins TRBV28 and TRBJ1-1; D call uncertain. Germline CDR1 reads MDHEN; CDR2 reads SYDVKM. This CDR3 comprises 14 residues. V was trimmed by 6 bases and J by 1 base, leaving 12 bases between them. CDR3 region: CASSRISGNTEAFF. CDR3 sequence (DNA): TGTGCCAGCAGCCGCATTTCGGGGAACACTGAAGCTTTCTTT.

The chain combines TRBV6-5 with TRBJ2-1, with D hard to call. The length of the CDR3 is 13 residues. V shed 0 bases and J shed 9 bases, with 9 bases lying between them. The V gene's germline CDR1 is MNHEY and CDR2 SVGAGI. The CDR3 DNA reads TGTGCCAGCAGTTACTCGAAGGGTTTTGAGCAGTTCTTC. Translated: CASSYSKGFEQFF.

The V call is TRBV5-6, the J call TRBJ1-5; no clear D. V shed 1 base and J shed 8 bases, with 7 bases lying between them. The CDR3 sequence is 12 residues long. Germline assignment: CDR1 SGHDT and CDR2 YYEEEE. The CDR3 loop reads CASSLSGEPQHF. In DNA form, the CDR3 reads TGTGCCAGCAGCTTGTCCGGAGAGCCCCAGCATTTT.

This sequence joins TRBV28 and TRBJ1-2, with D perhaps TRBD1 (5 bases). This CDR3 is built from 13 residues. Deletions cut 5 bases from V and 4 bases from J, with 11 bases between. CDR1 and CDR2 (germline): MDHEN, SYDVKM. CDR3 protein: CASSPDGTYGYTF. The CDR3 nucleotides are TGTGCCAGCAGTCCCGACGGGACCTATGGCTACACCTTC.

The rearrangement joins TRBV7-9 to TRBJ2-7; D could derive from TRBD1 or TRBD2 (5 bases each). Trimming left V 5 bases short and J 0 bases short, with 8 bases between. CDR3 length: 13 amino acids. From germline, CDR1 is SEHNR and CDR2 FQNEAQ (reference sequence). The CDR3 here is CASSPGASYEQYF. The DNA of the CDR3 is TGTGCCAGCAGCCCCGGGGCCTCCTACGAGCAGTACTTC.

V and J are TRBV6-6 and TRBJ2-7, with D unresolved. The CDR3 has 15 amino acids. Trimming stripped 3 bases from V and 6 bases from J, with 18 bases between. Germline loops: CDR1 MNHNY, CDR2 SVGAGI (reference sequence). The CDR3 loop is CASSYGMHSSTEQYF. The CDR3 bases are TGTGCCAGCAGTTATGGTATGCACAGCTCAACCGAGCAGTACTTC.

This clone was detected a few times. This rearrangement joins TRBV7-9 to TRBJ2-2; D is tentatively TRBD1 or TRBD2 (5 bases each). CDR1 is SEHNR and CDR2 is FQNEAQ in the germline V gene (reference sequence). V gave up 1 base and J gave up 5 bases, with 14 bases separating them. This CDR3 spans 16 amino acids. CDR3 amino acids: CASSLGGAGMTGELFF. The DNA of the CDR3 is TGTGCCAGCAGCTTAGGAGGGGCAGGGATGACCGGGGAGCTGTTTTTT. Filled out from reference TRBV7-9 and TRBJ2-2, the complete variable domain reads DTGVSQNPRHKITKRGQNVTFRCDPISEHNRLYWYRQTLGQGPEFLTYFQNEAQLEKSRLLSDRFSAERPKGSFSTLEIQRTEQGDSAMYLCASSLGGAGMTGELFFGEGSRLTVL.

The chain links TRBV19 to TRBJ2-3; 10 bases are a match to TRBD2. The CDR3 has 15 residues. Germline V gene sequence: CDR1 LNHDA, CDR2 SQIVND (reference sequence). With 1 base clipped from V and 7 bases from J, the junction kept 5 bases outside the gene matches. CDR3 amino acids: CASSIAGTSEHTQYF. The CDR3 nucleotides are TGTGCCAGTAGTATAGCCGGGACTAGCGAGCATACGCAGTATTTT.

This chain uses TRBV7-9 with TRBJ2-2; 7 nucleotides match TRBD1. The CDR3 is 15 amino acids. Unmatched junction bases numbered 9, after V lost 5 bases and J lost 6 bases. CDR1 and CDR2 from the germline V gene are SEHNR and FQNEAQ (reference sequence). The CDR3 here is CASSPPTGRPGELFF. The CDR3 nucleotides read TGTGCCAGCAGCCCACCGACAGGGCGACCCGGGGAGCTGTTTTTT.

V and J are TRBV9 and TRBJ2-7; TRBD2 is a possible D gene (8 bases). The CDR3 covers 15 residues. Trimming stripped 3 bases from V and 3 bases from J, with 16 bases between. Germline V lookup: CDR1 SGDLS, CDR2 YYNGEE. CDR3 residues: CASSGREGALYEQYF. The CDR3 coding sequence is TGTGCCAGCAGCGGTCGGGAGGGGGCTCTCTACGAGCAGTACTTC.